The entry below describes one T cell receptor (beta chain). The CDR3 is 14 residues long. Trimming left V 4 bases short and J 1 base short, with 8 bases between. This sample was included in a study of blood T cells in healthy people across ages. The wider study: In model experiments, template switching was able to capture about one barcoded beta molecule for every two T cells that were present.

It was with a sample-barcoded 5' primer and a J-beta primer mix that a second PCR of roughly 7 to 12 cycles was run. In TCRdb, the 5' RACE reads were re-called with MiXCR into one record per CDR3 protein. The sample gives 540,000 or so distinct CDR3 sequences, roughly 29% of which show up once; 15% to 20% is in the top ten. Input material: blood. This TCR was recovered from a woman aged 65 to 85 in good health. The V and J genes are TRBV12-3 or TRBV12-4 and TRBJ1-5; D gene unclear. In DNA, the CDR3 is TGTGCCAGCAGTTGGCGGGTGAGCAATCAGCCCCAGCATTTT. It encodes CASSWRVSNQPQHF.